The clone carrying this T cell receptor beta chain was detected ten times or more. The antigen is undetermined. The library was built for alpha chains, so this beta chain is an off-target read and its size means little. The data belong to a study of spatial heterogeneity in lung cancer. Regarding the study as a whole: Ubiquitous expanded tumor TCRs surfaced in blood more at resection than they did at follow-up.

Time point meaning: sample taken at primary tumor resection. Unsorted whole RNA samples from tumor, nontumor lung or frozen PBMC were sequenced. TCRdb re-derived calls from the 5' RACE reads in MiXCR, one entry per CDR3 protein. This table holds under 11,000 distinct CDR3 sequences, more than 3% found once. The germline V and J ends were trimmed by 6 bases and 10 bases, with 10 bases remaining between them. This CDR3 has 12 residues. Germline values: CDR1 MNHEY, CDR2 SVGAGI. The sample here was PBMCs, taken at surgery. The receptor was isolated from a female donor with early-stage non-small cell lung cancer. This chain links TRBV6-5 with TRBJ1-6; TRBD1 is a possible D gene (6 bases). CDR3 coding DNA: TGTGCCAGCAGAGGGGGAGCCTCACCCCTCCACTTT. Protein product: CASRGGASPLHF.